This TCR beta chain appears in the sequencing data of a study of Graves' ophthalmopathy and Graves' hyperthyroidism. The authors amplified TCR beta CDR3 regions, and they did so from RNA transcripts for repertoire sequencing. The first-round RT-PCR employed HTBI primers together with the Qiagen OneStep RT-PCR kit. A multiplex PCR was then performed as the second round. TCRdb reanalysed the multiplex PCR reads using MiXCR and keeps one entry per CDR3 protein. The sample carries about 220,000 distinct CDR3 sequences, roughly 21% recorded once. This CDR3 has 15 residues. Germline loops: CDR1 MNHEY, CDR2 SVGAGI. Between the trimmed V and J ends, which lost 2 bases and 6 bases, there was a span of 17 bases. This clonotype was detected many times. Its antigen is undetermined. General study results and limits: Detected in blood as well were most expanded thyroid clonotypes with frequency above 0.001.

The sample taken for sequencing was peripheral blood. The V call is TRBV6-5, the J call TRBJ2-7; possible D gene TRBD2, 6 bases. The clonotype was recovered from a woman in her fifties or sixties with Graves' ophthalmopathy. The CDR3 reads CASSYGAGWASEQYF. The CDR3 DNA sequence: TGTGCCAGCAGTTACGGCGCGGGATGGGCCTCCGAGCAGTACTTC.